Each of the 21 T cell receptor beta chains below was sequenced from the same sample in a study of CD8+CD57+ T cells in acquired aplastic anemia. Those patients picked for sequencing had displayed CD8+CD57+ cell expansion on flow cytometry. Genomic DNA was employed as the template in profiling TCR beta VDJ and CDR3. TCRdb re-analysed the reads in MiXCR, keeping a single row per CDR3 protein. Here the sample spans 95,000 to 150,000 distinct CDR3 sequences, 50% to 70% being singletons. The sequenced material came from sorted CD4+, CD8+, or CD8+CD57+ T cells (not recorded which) from PBMCs. These TCRs come from a human donor with aplastic anemia.

This clonotype was counted many times. The V and J genes are TRBV20-1 and TRBJ1-5; no definite D call. This CDR3 comprises 12 residues. V gave up 2 bases and J gave up 7 bases, with 9 bases separating them. Germline V gives CDR1 DFQATT, CDR2 SNEGSKA (reference sequence). This CDR3 is CSARSPGQPQHF. The DNA for the CDR3 is TGCAGTGCTAGAAGCCCGGGCCAGCCCCAGCATTTT.

This clonotype was counted a single time. The rearrangement uses TRBV14 and TRBJ2-4; possible D gene TRBD1, 6 bases. CDR1 and CDR2 (germline): SGHDN, FVKESK. The germline V and J ends were trimmed by 6 bases and 2 bases, with 8 bases remaining between them. This CDR3 comprises 13 residues. CDR3 residues: CASSWDTKNIQYF. The CDR3, as DNA: TGTGCCAGCAGTTGGGACACCAAAAACATTCAGTACTTC.

V is TRBV20-1 and J is TRBJ2-7, with D tentatively TRBD2 (5 bases). V lost 1 base and J 3 bases, leaving 10 bases between the germline ends. The CDR3 runs to 13 residues. The germline CDR1 and CDR2 sequences are DFQATT and SNEGSKA (reference sequence). The CDR3 sequence: CSARVEGNYEQYF. CDR3 nucleotides: TGCAGTGCTAGAGTCGAGGGAAACTACGAGCAGTACTTC.

This clonotype has a count of ten or more. The chain recombines TRBV9 with TRBJ2-5; 12 positions match TRBD2. CDR1 and CDR2 from the germline V gene are SGDLS and YYNGEE. The CDR3 runs 17 residues. Trimming took 0 bases from V and 5 from J; bases not matched to a gene: 8. The CDR3 nucleotides read TGTGCCAGCAGCGTAGCGGCTAGCGGGGGGGTAAGGGAGACCCAGTACTTC. Its protein product is CASSVAASGGVRETQYF.

The chain is built from TRBV5-1 and TRBJ1-1; tentatively, D is TRBD1 (5 bases). Trimming shortened V by 1 base and J by 10 bases, and 14 bases separated the two germline ends. CDR3 size: 13 residues. The V gene's germline CDR1 is SGHRS and CDR2 YFSETQ. CDR3 protein: CASSLSSGGTAFF. The CDR3 bases are TGCGCCAGCAGCTTGTCTTCGGGTGGGACAGCTTTCTTT.

V usage is TRBV24-1 and J usage is TRBJ2-6, with a possible D match to TRBD1 (6 bases). Germline V gives CDR1 KGHDR, CDR2 SFDVKD. This CDR3 spans 20 amino acids. V lost 8 bases and J lost 3, with 28 bases in between. CDR3 residues: CATNYENSGAWLDGANVLTF. CDR3 nucleotides: TGTGCCACCAATTACGAGAATTCAGGGGCTTGGCTGGATGGGGCCAACGTCCTGACTTTC.

V is TRBV5-1 and J is TRBJ2-7; TRBD2 matches 9 bases. Germline loops: CDR1 SGHRS, CDR2 YFSETQ. The CDR3 runs to 15 residues. The trim removed 1 base at V and 5 bases at J, leaving 7 bases unmatched. The CDR3 sequence is CASSLRGTSWNEQYF. As DNA, the CDR3 is TGCGCCAGCAGCTTGCGAGGGACTAGCTGGAACGAGCAGTACTTC.

The chain has TRBV19 and TRBJ2-3; D is uncertain. This CDR3 contains 14 residues. V shed 1 base and J shed 2 bases, with 7 bases lying between them. Germline CDR1 is LNHDA and CDR2 is SQIVND (reference sequence). In nucleotides, the CDR3 is TGTGCCAGTAGTATAGGGTCGGCCACAGATACGCAGTATTTT. It codes for CASSIGSATDTQYF.

This clonotype was detected only a few times. The chain carries TRBV9 and TRBJ2-5, with D perhaps TRBD2 (5 bases). The CDR3 has 14 amino acids. Trimming left V 4 bases short and J 2 bases short, with 12 bases between. Germline CDR1 SGDLS, CDR2 YYNGEE. The CDR3 loop reads CASSPRGGQETQYF. The DNA of the CDR3 is TGTGCCAGCAGCCCTCGCGGAGGTCAAGAGACCCAGTACTTC.

V is TRBV28 and J is TRBJ2-7; possible D gene TRBD2, 6 bases. V was shortened by 7 bases and J by 2 bases, with 21 bases between the two germline ends. The V gene's germline CDR1 is MDHEN and CDR2 SYDVKM. This CDR3 contains 16 residues. The CDR3 DNA reads as TGTGCCAGCACATGGCGGCTAGCAAGCGGGCCCTACGAGCAGTACTTC. Amino acid sequence: CASTWRLASGPYEQYF. Using reference TRBV28 and TRBJ2-7 for the parts outside the CDR3, the full variable domain is DVKVTQSSRYLVKRTGEKVFLECVQDMDHENMFWYRQDPGLGLRLIYFSYDVKMKEKGDIPEGYSVSREKKERFSLILESASTNQTSMYLCASTWRLASGPYEQYFGPGTRLTVT.

The rearrangement uses TRBV4-1 and TRBJ1-2; D not resolved. This CDR3 is built from 15 residues. CDR1 and CDR2 (germline): MGHRA, YSYEKL. Trimming took 0 bases from V and 1 from J, leaving 9 bases between them. CDR3 DNA: TGCGCCAGCAGCCAAGAACAGAACTTTAACTATGGCTACACCTTC. Translation: CASSQEQNFNYGYTF.

The chain combines TRBV12-3 or TRBV12-4 with TRBJ1-2; 7 bases match TRBD1. The CDR3 sequence is 15 residues long. The V and J ends lost 3 bases and 4 bases, in that order; junction bases with no gene match: 8. The CDR3 loop is CASSFTPGQPYGYTF. CDR3 bases: TGTGCCAGCAGTTTCACTCCGGGACAGCCCTATGGCTACACCTTC.

The chain has TRBV5-1 and TRBJ2-7, with unresolved D. V shed 3 bases and J shed 2 bases, with 9 bases lying between them. From germline, CDR1 is SGHRS and CDR2 YFSETQ. The CDR3 is 13 amino acids. The CDR3: CASSSDGTYEQYF. Here the CDR3 DNA reads TGCGCCAGCAGCTCGGACGGTACCTACGAGCAGTACTTC.

The gene calls are TRBV10-3 and TRBJ2-1, with 10 bases lining up with TRBD2. Trimming at V came to 10 bases and at J to 7 bases, leaving 7 bases not matched to a gene. Germline-derived CDR1 and CDR2 are ENHRY and SYGVKD. CDR3 length: 13 amino acids. This CDR3 is CASLAGEGNEQFF. The CDR3 DNA reads as TGTGCCAGTCTAGCGGGAGAAGGGAATGAGCAGTTCTTC.

This clonotype was seen repeatedly, ten times or more. CDR3 amino acids: CASSAFTGADYGYTF. Here the CDR3 DNA reads TGTGCCAGCAGTGCCTTCACAGGGGCGGACTATGGCTACACCTTC. The rearrangement joins TRBV2 to TRBJ1-2; 7 bases map to TRBD1. J lost 3 bases, V lost 4 bases, and 8 bases had no gene match. This CDR3 has 15 amino acids. Per the germline V gene, CDR1 is SNHLY and CDR2 is FYNNEI.

The rearrangement links TRBV24-1 to TRBJ2-1; TRBD1 aligns across 7 bases. Germline V lookup: CDR1 KGHDR, CDR2 SFDVKD. V shed 4 bases, J shed 12 bases, and the junction held 5 bases outside the gene matches. The CDR3 is made up of 12 amino acids. The CDR3 reads CATSEQGQTQFF. CDR3 DNA sequence: TGTGCCACCAGTGAGCAGGGACAGACGCAGTTCTTC.

V gene TRBV11-1 combines with J gene TRBJ2-7; 10 bases align to TRBD1. In germline, CDR1 is SGHAT, CDR2 FQDESV (reference sequence). There are 17 residues in the CDR3. V shed 5 bases and J 2 bases; nucleotides not matched to a gene: 12. The CDR3 loop reads CASSLAGTGDTTYEQYF. The CDR3 nucleotides are TGTGCCAGCAGCCTTGCCGGGACAGGGGACACTACCTACGAGCAGTACTTC.

This chain links TRBV9 with TRBJ1-3, with TRBD1 as a possible D gene (6 bases). This CDR3 is built from 14 residues. From germline, CDR1 is SGDLS and CDR2 YYNGEE. V lost 4 bases to trimming and J lost 2 bases, with 10 bases between them. The CDR3 loop is CASSYAGAGNTIYF. CDR3 bases: TGTGCCAGCAGCTACGCAGGGGCTGGAAACACCATATATTTT.

This clonotype was observed a few times. The CDR3 DNA is TGTGCCGCCACGAGCGGGGGGGCGTCGGGAGATACGCAGTATTTT. Its protein is CAATSGGASGDTQYF. The J gene is TRBJ2-3, the V gene TRBV10-3; 10 bases are shared with TRBD2. J lost 5 bases, V lost 11 bases, and 13 bases had no gene match. Germline V CDR1 and CDR2: ENHRY, SYGVKD. The length of the CDR3 is 15 residues.

The CDR3 DNA follows: TGCAGCGTTGTAGCAGGGGGGGGAATCGCTGGAAACACCATATATTTT. It is translated as CSVVAGGGIAGNTIYF. This chain joins TRBV29-1 and TRBJ1-3; 7 positions match TRBD1. With 4 bases clipped from V and 2 bases from J, the junction kept 11 bases outside the gene matches. CDR1 and CDR2 (germline): SQVTM, ANQGSEA. The CDR3 has 16 amino acids.

The chain couples TRBV28 to TRBJ1-1, with 9 bases lining up with TRBD1. CDR1 MDHEN and CDR2 SYDVKM come from the germline V gene. With 7 bases clipped from V and 4 bases from J, the junction kept 7 bases outside the gene matches. There are 14 residues in the CDR3. Written as DNA, the CDR3 is TGTGCCAGCACTCCGGACAGGGGACCCACTGAAGCTTTCTTT. It translates to CASTPDRGPTEAFF. The full variable domain, its missing parts supplied by reference TRBV28 and TRBJ1-1, is DVKVTQSSRYLVKRTGEKVFLECVQDMDHENMFWYRQDPGLGLRLIYFSYDVKMKEKGDIPEGYSVSREKKERFSLILESASTNQTSMYLCASTPDRGPTEAFFGQGTRLTVV.